What follows describes a single TCR beta chain. What it binds is unknown. Making the TCR beta cDNA relied on 5'RACE template switching with UMIs. No DNA is given; TCRdb re-called the 5' RACE reads and lists each CDR3 protein once. This sample's table has roughly 150,000 distinct CDR3 sequences. The data derive from a study of T cells expressing NK-cell markers. Study-wide background: One of eight sequenced donors was HCMV-seronegative; the other seven were seropositive.

Study observations and caveats: Dominant NKG2C+ clonotypes made up roughly 1.0-8% of CD8+ T cells in roughly six donors. Dominance of the CD3+CD56-NKG2C+ fraction by these clonotypes also held in several donors.

The clonotype comes from a man aged 18 to 69 in good health. The specimen sequenced was blood T cells: a sorted CD56 or NKG2C T cell subset, CD4+ or CD8+ T cells, or bulk PBMC T cells (not recorded which).

CDR3 sequence: CASSLAGGVYVQPQHF. The chain uses TRBV7-8 and TRBJ1-5; as DNA is missing, the TRBD1 call by TCRdb cannot be tested. The germline V gene encodes CDR1 SGHVS and CDR2 FQNEAQ. CDR3 length equals 16 residues.